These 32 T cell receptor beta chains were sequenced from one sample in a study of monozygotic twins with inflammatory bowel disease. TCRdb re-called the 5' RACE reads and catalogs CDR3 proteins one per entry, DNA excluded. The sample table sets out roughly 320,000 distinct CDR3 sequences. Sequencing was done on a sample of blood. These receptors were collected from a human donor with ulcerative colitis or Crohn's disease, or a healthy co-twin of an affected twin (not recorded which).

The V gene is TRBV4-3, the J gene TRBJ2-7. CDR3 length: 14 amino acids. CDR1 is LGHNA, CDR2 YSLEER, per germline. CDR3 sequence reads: CASSQARTTYEQYF.

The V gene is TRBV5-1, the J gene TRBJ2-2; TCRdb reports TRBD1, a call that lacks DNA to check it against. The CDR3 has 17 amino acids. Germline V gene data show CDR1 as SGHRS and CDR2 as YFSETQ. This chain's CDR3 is CASSLVGQGMNTGELFF.

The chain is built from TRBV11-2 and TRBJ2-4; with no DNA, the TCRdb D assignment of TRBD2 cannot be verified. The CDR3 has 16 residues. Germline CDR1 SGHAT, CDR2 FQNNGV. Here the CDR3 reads CASSLGPGGSKNIQYF.

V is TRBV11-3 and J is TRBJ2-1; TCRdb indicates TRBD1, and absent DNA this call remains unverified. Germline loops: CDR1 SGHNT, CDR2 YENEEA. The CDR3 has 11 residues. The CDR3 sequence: CASSSAREQFF.

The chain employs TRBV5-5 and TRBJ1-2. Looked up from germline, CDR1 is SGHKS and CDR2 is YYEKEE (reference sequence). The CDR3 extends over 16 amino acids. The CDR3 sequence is CASSPVGLSPGNGYTF.

The CDR3 here is CATPRALNPPDTGELFF. This chain connects TRBV24-1 to TRBJ2-2; TCRdb designates TRBD2, a call that cannot be tested without DNA. CDR1 is KGHDR, CDR2 SFDVKD, per germline. The CDR3 runs 17 residues.

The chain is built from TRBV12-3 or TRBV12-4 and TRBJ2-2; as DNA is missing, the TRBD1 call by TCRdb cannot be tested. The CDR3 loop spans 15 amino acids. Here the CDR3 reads CASSLGRGRTGELFF.

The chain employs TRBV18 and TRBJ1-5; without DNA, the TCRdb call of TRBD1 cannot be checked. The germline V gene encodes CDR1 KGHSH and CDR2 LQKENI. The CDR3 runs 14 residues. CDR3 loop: CASSPGQHNQPQHF.

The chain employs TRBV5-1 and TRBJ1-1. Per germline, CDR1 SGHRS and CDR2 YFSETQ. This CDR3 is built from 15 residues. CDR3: CASSSTVLSNTEAFF.

The CDR3 loop is CASSHNRAGAKNIQYF. The genes are TRBV7-9 and TRBJ2-4; the TRBD1 assignment by TCRdb is unverifiable without DNA. Germline values: CDR1 SEHNR, CDR2 FQNEAQ (reference sequence). This CDR3 is built from 16 residues.

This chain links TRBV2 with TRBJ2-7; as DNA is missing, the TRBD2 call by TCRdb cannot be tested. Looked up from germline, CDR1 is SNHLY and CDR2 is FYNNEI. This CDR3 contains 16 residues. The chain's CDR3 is CASNLDLGTGSYEQYF.

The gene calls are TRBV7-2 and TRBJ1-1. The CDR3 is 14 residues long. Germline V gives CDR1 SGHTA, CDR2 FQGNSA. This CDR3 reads CASSLGTSNTEAFF.

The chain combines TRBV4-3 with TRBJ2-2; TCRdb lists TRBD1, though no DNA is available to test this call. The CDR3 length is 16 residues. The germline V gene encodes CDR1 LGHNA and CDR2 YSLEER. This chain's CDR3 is CASSRQLGGADGELFF.

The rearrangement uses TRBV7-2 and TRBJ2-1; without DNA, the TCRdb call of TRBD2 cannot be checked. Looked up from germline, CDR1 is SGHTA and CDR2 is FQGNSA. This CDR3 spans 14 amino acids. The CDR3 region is CASLVGTTINEQFF.

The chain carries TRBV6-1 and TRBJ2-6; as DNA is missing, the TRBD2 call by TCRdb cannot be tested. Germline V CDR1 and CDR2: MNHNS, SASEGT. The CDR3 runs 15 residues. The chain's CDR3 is CASSEAGGGANVLTF.

Here the CDR3 reads CASSGTDRATYEQYF. This chain links TRBV4-2 with TRBJ2-7. This CDR3 is 15 amino acids long. The V gene's germline CDR1 is LGHNA and CDR2 YNFKEQ.

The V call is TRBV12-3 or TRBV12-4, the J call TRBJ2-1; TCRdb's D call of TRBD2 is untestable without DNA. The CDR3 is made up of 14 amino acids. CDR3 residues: CASSSYRDRPEQFF.

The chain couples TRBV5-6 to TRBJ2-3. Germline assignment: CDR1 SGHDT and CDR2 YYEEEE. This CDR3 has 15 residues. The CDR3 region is CASSWGLTSTDTQYF.

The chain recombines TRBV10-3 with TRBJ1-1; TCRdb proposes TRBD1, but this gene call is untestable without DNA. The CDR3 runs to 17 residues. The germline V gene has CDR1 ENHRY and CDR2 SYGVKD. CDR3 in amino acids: CAIRKGGGATFDTEAFF.

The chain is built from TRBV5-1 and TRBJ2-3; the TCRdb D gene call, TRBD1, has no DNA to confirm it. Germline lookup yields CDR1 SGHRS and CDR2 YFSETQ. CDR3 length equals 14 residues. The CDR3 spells CASSSGVLSVTQYF.

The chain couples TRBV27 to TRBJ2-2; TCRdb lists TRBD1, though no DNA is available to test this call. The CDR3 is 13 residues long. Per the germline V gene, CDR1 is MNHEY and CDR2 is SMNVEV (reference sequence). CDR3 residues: CSIRDTNTGELFF.

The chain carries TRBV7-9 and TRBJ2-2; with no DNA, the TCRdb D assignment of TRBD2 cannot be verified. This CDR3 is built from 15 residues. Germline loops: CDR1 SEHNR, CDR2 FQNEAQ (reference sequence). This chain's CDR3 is CASSTYTSYTGELFF.

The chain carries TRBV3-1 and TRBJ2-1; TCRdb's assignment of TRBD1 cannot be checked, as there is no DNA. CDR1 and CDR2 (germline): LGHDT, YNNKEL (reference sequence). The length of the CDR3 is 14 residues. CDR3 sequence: CASSQVTGFNEQFF.

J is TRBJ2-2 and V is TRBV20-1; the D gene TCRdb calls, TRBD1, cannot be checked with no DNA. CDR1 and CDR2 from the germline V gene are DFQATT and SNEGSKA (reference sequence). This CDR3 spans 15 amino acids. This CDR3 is CSANFGGGVTGELFF.

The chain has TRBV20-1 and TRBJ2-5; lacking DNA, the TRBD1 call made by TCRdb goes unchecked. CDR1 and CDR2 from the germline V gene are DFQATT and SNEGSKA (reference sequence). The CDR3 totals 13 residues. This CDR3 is CSAEGTGVETQYF.

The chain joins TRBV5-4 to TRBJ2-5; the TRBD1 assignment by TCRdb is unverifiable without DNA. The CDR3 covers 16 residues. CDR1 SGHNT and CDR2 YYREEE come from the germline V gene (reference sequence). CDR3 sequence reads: CASSFLSRTATETQYF.

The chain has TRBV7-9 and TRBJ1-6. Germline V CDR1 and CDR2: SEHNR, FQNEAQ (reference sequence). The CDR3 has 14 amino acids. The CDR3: CASSSTAGDSPLHF.

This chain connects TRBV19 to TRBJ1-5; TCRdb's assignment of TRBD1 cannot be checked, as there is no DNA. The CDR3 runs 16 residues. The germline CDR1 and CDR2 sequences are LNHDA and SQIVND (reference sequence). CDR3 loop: CASRSSGRSGNQPQHF.

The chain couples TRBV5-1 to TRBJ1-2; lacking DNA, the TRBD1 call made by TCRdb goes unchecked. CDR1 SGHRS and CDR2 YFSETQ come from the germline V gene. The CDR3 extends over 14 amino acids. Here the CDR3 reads CASNLVAGAYGYTF.

CDR3 residues: CASSQAGIYGYTF. The chain recombines TRBV14 with TRBJ1-2. Germline CDR1 is SGHDN and CDR2 is FVKESK. CDR3 length: 13 amino acids.

The CDR3 protein is CSVESGGVEQFF. The chain employs TRBV29-1 and TRBJ2-1; TCRdb designates TRBD1, a call that cannot be tested without DNA. CDR1 SQVTM and CDR2 ANQGSEA come from the germline V gene. The CDR3 has 12 residues.

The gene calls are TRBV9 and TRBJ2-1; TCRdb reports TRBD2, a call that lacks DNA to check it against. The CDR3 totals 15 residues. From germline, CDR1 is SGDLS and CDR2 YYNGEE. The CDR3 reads CASSVDSGRDNEQFF. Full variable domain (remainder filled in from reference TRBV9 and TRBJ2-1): DSGVTQTPKHLITATGQRVTLRCSPRSGDLSVYWYQQSLDQGLQFLIQYYNGEERAKGNILERFSAQQFPDLHSELNLSSLELGDSALYFCASSVDSGRDNEQFFGPGTRLTVL.